The sample holds a few counts of the clone carrying this T cell receptor beta chain. The ends lost 10 bases at V and 8 bases at J; junction bases unmatched: 12. The CDR3 runs 13 residues. Germline V lookup: CDR1 MDHEN, CDR2 SYDVKM. Study processing details: Estimation of nucleated cell counts relied on the amplification of reference gene primers. The repertoire was sequenced with immunoSEQ multiplex PCR; TCRdb's copy has only in-frame clones and lacks some. Clone size and the V and J calls come from that table; the DNA yielded D and trimming. The profile shows 90,000 to 120,000 clones, about 80% of them singletons. This specimen comes from a study of blood T cell repertoires in COVID-19. In the study overall: Sites in the United States, Italy and Spain provided acute and convalescent COVID-19 samples. From T cells, B-cell-depleted T cells, or PBMCs came the material, which was cDNA or gDNA.

The sequencing input was peripheral blood. The clonotype was recovered from a woman in her seventies with acute or convalescent COVID-19. This chain uses TRBV28 with TRBJ2-3; 7 bases match TRBD2. CDR3 region: CATHSGAGGTQYF. In DNA form, the CDR3 reads TGTGCCACCCACAGCGGGGCCGGGGGTACGCAGTATTTT.